The T cell receptor (beta chain) under discussion was sequenced for a study of blood T cells in healthy people across ages. Study-wide points: Per million T cells, the diversity of TCR beta decreased roughly linearly as age advanced.

Remarks on this clonotype: Its antigen is unknown.

This CDR3 comprises 16 residues. The germline V gene has CDR1 MNHNY and CDR2 SVGAGI (reference sequence). V was pared by 0 bases and J by 3 bases, with 14 bases between. Combining a sample-barcoded 5' primer with a J-beta primer mix, a second PCR ran for 7 to 11 cycles. Each cDNA was tagged by a template-switch adaptor containing 12 random nucleotides. TCRdb reprocessed the 5' RACE reads via MiXCR and lists one record per CDR3 protein. This sample has 600,000 to 650,000 distinct CDR3 sequences, with roughly 58% found just once. Sample: blood. The chain has TRBV6-6 and TRBJ1-1; a possible D gene is TRBD1 (5 bases). This receptor was obtained from a man between 60 and 70 years old in good health. The CDR3 nucleotides read TGTGCCAGCAGTTACTCGAAAATGGGGACCCACACTGAAGCTTTCTTT. Amino acid sequence: CASSYSKMGTHTEAFF.